This TCR beta chain was recorded in a study of graft-versus-host responses after intestinal transplantation. Study background: Multivisceral, liver-intestinal, or isolated intestinal grafts went to recipients. Uniformly, recipients were administered anti-thymocyte globulin induction with subsequent tacrolimus and steroids for around three years.

Findings of the study overall: Recipient marrow held GvH clones, some first seen in ileum or blood.

This CDR3 has 12 residues. Germline CDR1 SGHVS, CDR2 FQNEAQ. V was trimmed by 5 bases and J by 1 base, leaving 6 bases between them. Details on this clone: What it binds is not known.

Data came from immunoSEQ multiplex PCR; TCRdb stores just in-frame clones and leaves some out. The repertoire holds 93,000 or so clones, 80% to 95% seen once, with more than 0.9% in the top ten. The sample was unstimulated CD8+ T cells sorted from spleen or lymph node cells, taken before intestinal transplant. The V gene is TRBV7-8, the J gene TRBJ2-7; unclear D gene. This receptor was identified in a human donor who received an intestinal transplant. The CDR3: CASSVGSYEQYF. The CDR3 bases are TGTGCCAGCAGCGTCGGTTCCTACGAGCAGTACTTC.